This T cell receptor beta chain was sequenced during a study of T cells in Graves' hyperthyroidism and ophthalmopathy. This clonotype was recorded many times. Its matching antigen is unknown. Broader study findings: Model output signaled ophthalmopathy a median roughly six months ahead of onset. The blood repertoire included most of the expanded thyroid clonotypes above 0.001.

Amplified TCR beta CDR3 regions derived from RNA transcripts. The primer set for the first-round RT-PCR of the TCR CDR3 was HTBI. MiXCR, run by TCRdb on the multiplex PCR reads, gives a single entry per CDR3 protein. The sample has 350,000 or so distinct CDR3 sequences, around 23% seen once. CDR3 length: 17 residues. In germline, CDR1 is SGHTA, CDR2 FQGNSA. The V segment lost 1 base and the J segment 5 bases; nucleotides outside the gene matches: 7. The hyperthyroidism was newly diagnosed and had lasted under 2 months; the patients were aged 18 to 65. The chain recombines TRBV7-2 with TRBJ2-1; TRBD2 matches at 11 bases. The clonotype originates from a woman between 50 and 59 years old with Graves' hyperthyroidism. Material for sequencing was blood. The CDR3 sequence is CASSLVRLAGGHNEQFF. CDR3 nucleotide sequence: TGTGCCAGCAGCTTAGTAAGGCTAGCGGGAGGCCACAATGAGCAGTTCTTC.